The source of this T cell receptor beta chain is a study of regulatory T cells in long-lasting Graves disease (dated by TCRdb to the early 2020s). For the study in its entirety: Persistent Graves' disease meant more than 5 years of antithyroid drug treatment with TSH receptor autoantibodies that stayed positive. The study took place in China and was registered as a clinical trial. Patients with persistent Graves' disease were compared with patients with newly diagnosed Graves' disease using TCR sequencing and RNA sequencing of peripheral blood. Antithyroid drugs had been taken for approximately ten years on average by persistent Graves' disease patients in the clinical cohort. A total of about 35 samples underwent TCR sequencing, from roughly 13 patients with persistent Graves' disease and some 20 patients with newly diagnosed Graves' disease.

The library came from multiplex PCR. TCRdb lists the instrument as Illumina HiSeq 4000. CDR3 regions were amplified by Arm-PCR with iRepertoire HTBI primers to construct TCR beta libraries. Gel purification was performed on PCR products prior to sequencing. On the authors' methods: Across samples, 60 to 75 TRBV and 12 to 15 TRBJ segments were identified and used for gene usage analysis of CDR3 amino acid clonotypes. COPE and FqMerger were used to merge filtered high-quality paired reads into contigs. BLAST was used to align contigs to the IMGT TRBV, TRBD and TRBJ reference genes, and CDR3 was defined following IMGT. Highly expanded clones were defined as clonotypes with a frequency above 0.1%. Shannon entropy was used to measure repertoire diversity, and the Gini coefficient was used to measure V-J evenness. A clonotype found in more than one individual was treated as public. The public reads were run again by TCRdb, first through fastp at Q25 and then through MiXCR, and only productive beta chains were kept. Entries are consolidated by CDR3 protein sequence, retaining the most common genes and DNA. TCRdb, not the authors, supplied the V and J calls. The sample profile shows 300,000 to 500,000 distinct CDR3 sequences; around 20% of them were found once. The leading ten clones occupy about 20% of the sample.

What this sample's time point label stands for: persistent/refractory GD, antithyroid drugs over 5 years with positive TRAb. RNA was extracted from PBMCs in TRIzol for both TCR sequencing and RNA sequencing. The diagnosis of Graves' disease followed American Thyroid Association guidelines. Patients were recruited from an endocrinology department in Xi'an, China. Each patient gave roughly 10 milliliters of peripheral blood, collected in an EDTA anticoagulant tube. PBMCs were isolated by Ficoll Paque Plus density gradient separation without further T cell sorting. An Agilent 2100 Bioanalyzer and agarose gel were used to check RNA quality, and a NanoDrop 2000 was used to measure RNA concentration. Here is what the overall study found, with its caveats: A larger number of public clonotypes was shared among persistent patients (approximately 2,600) than among newly diagnosed patients (approximately 1,000). Persistent Graves' disease patients showed lower TCR Shannon entropy and fewer highly expanded clones than newly diagnosed patients, suggesting clonal expansion. As a limitation, the authors acknowledged that the small sample size may reduce accuracy. The study examined only peripheral blood because the primary lesion, thyroid tissue, could not be accessed. Only the TCR beta chain was sequenced and analyzed.

As regards this clonotype: No antigen is known for it. A clone one base away is much larger, so this may be a read error.

The receptor comes from a female donor with Graves disease. Here the sequenced sample was peripheral blood mononuclear cells (PBMCs), taken when the disease was refractory, from a patient treated with antithyroid drugs.

The CDR3 reads as follows: CASSDGGTAEAKLSF. The DNA sequence reads TGTGCCAGCTCTGACGGTGGGACAGCGGAAGCAAAACTGTCTTTT. This chain is built from TRBV13 and TRBJ1-4; 7 bases in the junction line up with TRBD1. Via the germline V gene (reference sequence), CDR1 is PRHDT and CDR2 FYEKMQ. Its CDR3 holds 15 amino acids, cysteine through phenylalanine. Only the CDR3 portion is preserved as DNA: 45 bases, with reading frame beginning at the first base.